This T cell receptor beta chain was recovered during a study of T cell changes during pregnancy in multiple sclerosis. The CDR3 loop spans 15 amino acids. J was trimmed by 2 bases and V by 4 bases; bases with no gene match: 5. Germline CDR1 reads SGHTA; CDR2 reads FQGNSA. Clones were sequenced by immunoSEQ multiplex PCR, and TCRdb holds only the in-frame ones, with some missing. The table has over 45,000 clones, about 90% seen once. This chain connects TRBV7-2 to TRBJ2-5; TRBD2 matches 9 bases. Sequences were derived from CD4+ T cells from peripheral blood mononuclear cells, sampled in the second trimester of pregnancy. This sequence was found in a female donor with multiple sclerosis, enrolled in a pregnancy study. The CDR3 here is CASSSRLAEQETQYF. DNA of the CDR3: TGTGCCAGCAGCTCCAGACTAGCGGAACAAGAGACCCAGTACTTC.